These 32 T cell receptor beta chains came from one sample sequenced in a study of T cells after yellow fever vaccination. MiXCR, run by TCRdb on the 5' RACE reads, gives a single entry per CDR3 protein. The sample lists 35,000 to 55,000 distinct CDR3 sequences; almost 7% were seen once. Sequencing was performed on CD8+ T cells not binding an NS4B(214-222) dextramer, sorted from PBMCs, taken 45 days after the yellow fever booster vaccination. These receptors were obtained from a man aged 30-40 years who received the YFV17D yellow fever vaccine.

The sample holds many counts of this clonotype. V and J are TRBV6-2 or TRBV6-3 and TRBJ1-1; D gene unclear. CDR3 length: 14 residues. V shed 2 bases and J shed 1 base, with 8 bases lying between them. Germline CDR1 and CDR2: MNHEY and SVGEGT. The CDR3 DNA is TGTGCCAGCAGTTACGAGGGAGCGAACACTGAAGCTTTCTTT. As protein: CASSYEGANTEAFF.

The chain is built from TRBV30 and TRBJ2-1; D perhaps matches TRBD1 (6 bases). V lost 6 bases to trimming and J lost 7 bases, with 16 bases between them. This CDR3 is 13 amino acids long. The V gene's germline CDR1 is GTSNPN and CDR2 SVGIG (reference sequence). CDR3 nucleotides: TGTGCCTGCTCCGGGACAATTCGGAATGAGCAGTTCTTC. As protein: CACSGTIRNEQFF.

This clonotype was detected ten times or more. This chain uses TRBV15 with TRBJ2-2, with D possibly being TRBD1 (6 bases). This CDR3 region has 17 residues. Germline V lookup: CDR1 LNHNV, CDR2 YYDKDF (reference sequence). V was trimmed by 2 bases and J by 1 base, leaving 14 bases between them. CDR3 in amino acids: CATSRPSGTRNTGELFF. Here the CDR3 DNA reads TGTGCCACCAGCAGACCCTCCGGGACACGGAACACCGGGGAGCTGTTTTTT.

By proportion, this clonotype is large. The CDR3, as DNA: TGTGCCAGCAGCCAGGCCGGGACTAGCGGGGACACAGATACGCAGTATTTT. Amino acid sequence: CASSQAGTSGDTDTQYF. This chain links TRBV4-2 with TRBJ2-3; 13 bases are shared with TRBD2. Germline-derived CDR1 and CDR2 are LGHNA and YNFKEQ. The V segment lost 3 bases and the J segment 2 bases; nucleotides outside the gene matches: 5. This CDR3 contains 17 residues.

This clonotype appeared many times. The genes are TRBV5-1 and TRBJ2-1; D unclear. Germline CDR1 and CDR2: SGHRS and YFSETQ. Trimming left V 4 bases short and J 9 bases short, with 17 bases between. This CDR3 is 14 amino acids long. The CDR3 DNA is TGCGCCAGCAGCCCTGATGACCGGTATTCTGAGCAGTTCTTC. Translated: CASSPDDRYSEQFF.

This clonotype appeared many times. This rearrangement joins TRBV7-2 to TRBJ2-3, with 8 nucleotides matching TRBD1. V was clipped by 5 bases and J by 3 bases; unmatched bases: 4. CDR1 SGHTA and CDR2 FQGNSA come from the germline V gene. This CDR3 contains 14 residues. The CDR3 is CASSPGQGTDTQYF. DNA of the CDR3: TGTGCCAGCAGCCCCGGACAGGGAACAGATACGCAGTATTTT. The complete variable domain, with remaining parts taken from reference TRBV7-2 and TRBJ2-3, reads GAGVSQSPSNKVTEKGKDVELRCDPISGHTALYWYRQSLGQGLEFLIYFQGNSAPDKSGLPSDRFSAERTGGSVSTLTIQRTQQEDSAVYLCASSPGQGTDTQYFGPGTRLTVL.

Concerning this clonotype itself: A much larger clone lies a single base off, so this may be a read error. The genes are TRBV19 and TRBJ2-1; 8 bases map to TRBD1. Trimming removed 6 bases from V and 5 bases from J; junction bases left unmatched: 12. CDR3 length: 16 amino acids. Germline-derived CDR1 and CDR2 are LNHDA and SQIVND (reference sequence). CDR3 residues: CASSLLETGVDNEQFF. CDR3 DNA: TGTGCCAGTAGCCTGCTGGAGACAGGGGTGGACAATGAGCAGTTCTTC.

The chain combines TRBV7-9 with TRBJ2-6, with unresolved D. CDR3 length: 16 amino acids. The ends were cut back, 5 bases at V and 2 bases at J, with 13 bases in the middle. Per germline, CDR1 SEHNR and CDR2 FQNEAQ (reference sequence). CDR3 sequence (DNA): TGTGCCAGCAGCCCCCCCGATGGGGCTGGGGCCAACGTCCTGACTTTC. This encodes CASSPPDGAGANVLTF.

V usage is TRBV11-2 and J usage is TRBJ2-7; D uncertain. From germline, CDR1 is SGHAT and CDR2 FQNNGV. The CDR3 extends over 16 amino acids. The V end was cut by 6 bases, the J end by 5 bases, with 23 bases between. The CDR3 reads CASSSGGPSPLDEQYF. The CDR3 bases are TGTGCCAGCAGTTCCGGCGGTCCTTCCCCCCTAGACGAGCAGTACTTC.

This clonotype was seen many times. The chain is built from TRBV7-8 and TRBJ2-3; 8 positions match TRBD2. Germline CDR1 is SGHVS and CDR2 is FQNEAQ. V was clipped by 5 bases and J by 1 base; unmatched bases: 2. The CDR3 is 14 residues long. The CDR3 sequence is CASSPTSGTDTQYF. CDR3 nucleotide sequence: TGTGCCAGCAGCCCGACTAGCGGCACAGATACGCAGTATTTT. The full variable domain, rest sourced from reference TRBV7-8 and TRBJ2-3, is GAGVSQSPRYKVAKRGQDVALRCDPISGHVSLFWYQQALGQGPEFLTYFQNEAQLDKSGLPSDRFFAERPEGSVSTLKIQRTQQEDSAVYLCASSPTSGTDTQYFGPGTRLTVL.

The CDR3 loop reads CASSVGVYEQYF. For the CDR3, the DNA is TGTGCCAGCAGCGTGGGGGTCTACGAGCAGTACTTC. V usage is TRBV7-8 and J usage is TRBJ2-7, with D perhaps matching TRBD1 or TRBD2 (5 bases each). Germline values: CDR1 SGHVS, CDR2 FQNEAQ. CDR3 length equals 12 residues. V lost 5 bases and J lost 3, with 8 bases in between.

This chain connects TRBV5-6 to TRBJ1-1; D is undetermined. CDR1 SGHDT and CDR2 YYEEEE come from the germline V gene. This CDR3 spans 14 amino acids. Trimming cost V 4 bases and J 1 base, with 11 bases left between them. CDR3: CASSANFRNTEAFF. As DNA, the CDR3 is TGTGCCAGCAGCGCGAATTTTAGGAACACTGAAGCTTTCTTT.

This clonotype was recorded at least ten times. This chain joins TRBV2 and TRBJ2-5; TRBD2 aligns across 9 bases. This CDR3 has 18 amino acids. The germline V gene has CDR1 SNHLY and CDR2 FYNNEI. The ends lost 2 bases at V and 2 bases at J; junction bases unmatched: 12. This CDR3 reads CASSEKVIVLAGQETQYF. The CDR3 nucleotides are TGTGCCAGCAGTGAAAAGGTTATAGTCCTAGCGGGGCAAGAGACCCAGTACTTC. Variable domain in full (rest from reference TRBV2 and TRBJ2-5): EPEVTQTPSHQVTQMGQEVILRCVPISNHLYFYWYRQILGQKVEFLVSFYNNEISEKSEIFDDQFSVERPDGSNFTLKIRSTKLEDSAMYFCASSEKVIVLAGQETQYFGPGTRLLVL.

This clonotype was counted ten times or more. CDR3 region: CASSANNEKLFF. DNA for the CDR3: TGTGCCAGCAGCGCAAATAATGAAAAACTGTTTTTT. The V call is TRBV9, the J call TRBJ1-4; D is uncertain. CDR3 length equals 12 residues. Germline assignment: CDR1 SGDLS and CDR2 YYNGEE. The ends were cut back, 3 bases at V and 4 bases at J, with 4 bases in the middle.

This clonotype has at least ten counts. The chain is built from TRBV20-1 and TRBJ2-7; either TRBD1 or TRBD2 may fit D (5 bases each). The germline gives CDR1 DFQATT, CDR2 SNEGSKA (reference sequence). The CDR3 spans 13 residues. Trimming removed 3 bases at V and 2 bases at J, with 11 bases between. DNA of the CDR3: TGCAGTGCTAGGGGGGACGGAACCTACGAGCAGTACTTC. Translated: CSARGDGTYEQYF.

A remark on this clonotype: This may come from a read error, since a much larger clone is one base off. The chain uses TRBV12-3 or TRBV12-4 and TRBJ1-2; D gene unclear. The CDR3 is 15 residues long. Deletions cut 2 bases from V and 5 bases from J, with 15 bases between. The CDR3 reads CASSLLQEVEYGYTF. The CDR3 DNA sequence: TGTGCCAGCAGTTTACTCCAGGAGGTGGAGTATGGCTACACCTTC.

This clonotype was seen many times. The rearrangement links TRBV6-5 to TRBJ2-1; D uncertain. Per germline, CDR1 MNHEY and CDR2 SVGAGI. This CDR3 contains 12 residues. The V gene lost 2 bases and the J gene lost 7 bases, with 6 bases spanning the gap. CDR3 region: CASSYGENEQFF. CDR3 nucleotides: TGTGCCAGCAGTTACGGGGAAAATGAGCAGTTCTTC.

CDR3 DNA sequence: TGCAGCACTACAGAGTACAATGAGCAGTTCTTC. It encodes CSTTEYNEQFF. The chain couples TRBV29-1 to TRBJ2-1; no clear D. The CDR3 has 11 residues. Trimming took off 8 bases at V and 4 bases at J, with 9 bases between the two ends. Germline CDR1 is SQVTM and CDR2 is ANQGSEA.

This clonotype occurred many times. The chain joins TRBV29-1 to TRBJ2-7; 10 nucleotides match TRBD2. Germline lookup yields CDR1 SQVTM and CDR2 ANQGSEA. The V and J ends lost 3 bases and 1 base, in that order; junction bases with no gene match: 3. The length of the CDR3 is 14 residues. The CDR3 protein is CSVEWTSGSYEQYF. The CDR3 DNA reads as TGCAGCGTTGAGTGGACTAGCGGATCCTACGAGCAGTACTTC.

There are a few counts of this clonotype. V usage is TRBV5-4 and J usage is TRBJ2-7; 13 nucleotides line up with TRBD2. Germline values: CDR1 SGHNT, CDR2 YYREEE (reference sequence). The CDR3 is 15 amino acids. J gave up 7 bases and V 2 bases, and 6 bases lay outside the gene matches. CDR3 bases: TGTGCCAGCAGCTTATACGGACTAGCGGGAGTGGAGCAGTACTTC. It is translated as CASSLYGLAGVEQYF.

This clonotype came up many times. The chain recombines TRBV9 with TRBJ2-6; 8 nucleotides match TRBD1. J was trimmed by 0 bases and V by 1 base; bases with no gene match: 6. This CDR3 spans 18 amino acids. Germline-derived CDR1 and CDR2 are SGDLS and YYNGEE. CDR3 residues: CASSVRDRLFSGANVLTF. The DNA for the CDR3 is TGTGCCAGCAGCGTAAGGGACAGGTTATTCTCTGGGGCCAACGTCCTGACTTTC. The whole variable domain, remainder taken from reference TRBV9 and TRBJ2-6, is DSGVTQTPKHLITATGQRVTLRCSPRSGDLSVYWYQQSLDQGLQFLIQYYNGEERAKGNILERFSAQQFPDLHSELNLSSLELGDSALYFCASSVRDRLFSGANVLTFGAGSRLTVL.

This clonotype was detected ten times or more. This chain uses TRBV3-1 with TRBJ2-1; weak D call: TRBD2 (6 bases). The CDR3 is 15 residues long. V was pared by 4 bases and J by 5 bases, with 15 bases between. Looked up from germline, CDR1 is LGHDT and CDR2 is YNNKEL (reference sequence). The CDR3 here is CASSPRGGTHNEQFF. CDR3 nucleotides: TGTGCCAGCAGCCCGCGGGGCGGAACTCACAATGAGCAGTTCTTC.

Many counts were recorded for this clonotype. V and J are TRBV20-1 and TRBJ2-5, with a tentative D call TRBD2 (6 bases). V shed 2 bases and J shed 1 base, with 8 bases lying between them. Germline CDR1 reads DFQATT; CDR2 reads SNEGSKA (reference sequence). The CDR3 covers 13 residues. The CDR3 nucleotides are TGCAGTGCTAGACTAGCGTTCCAAGAGACCCAGTACTTC. It is translated as CSARLAFQETQYF.

Many counts were recorded for this clonotype. The J gene is TRBJ2-7, the V gene TRBV30, with 10 nucleotides matching TRBD1. The J segment lost 2 bases and the V segment lost 0 bases, leaving 1 base of the junction unmatched. Germline CDR1 reads GTSNPN; CDR2 reads SVGIG (reference sequence). The CDR3 is 14 residues long. This CDR3 is CAWSVGTGAYEQYF. The CDR3 DNA reads as TGTGCCTGGAGTGTAGGGACAGGGGCCTACGAGCAGTACTTC.

Concerning this clonotype itself: A much larger clone differs from this one at a single base, so this may be a read error. The J gene is TRBJ2-7, the V gene TRBV7-6, with 13 bases identical to TRBD2. The CDR3 is made up of 14 amino acids. In germline, CDR1 is SGHVS, CDR2 FNYEAQ. V trimming: 6 bases; J trimming: 7 bases; junction bases outside the gene matches: 6. The CDR3 is CASRLQTSGGEQYF. The CDR3 nucleotides are TGTGCCAGCAGACTGCAGACTAGCGGGGGGGAGCAGTACTTC.

This clonotype showed up many times. The chain couples TRBV4-1 to TRBJ2-7, with TRBD1 as a possible D gene (6 bases). CDR3 length equals 15 residues. Per germline, CDR1 MGHRA and CDR2 YSYEKL. The V gene lost 2 bases and the J gene lost 1 base, with 12 bases spanning the gap. The CDR3 region is CASSQIVQGSYEQYF. The CDR3, as DNA: TGCGCCAGCAGCCAAATCGTACAGGGTTCCTACGAGCAGTACTTC.

In this sample, this clonotype turned up many times. This chain connects TRBV12-3 or TRBV12-4 to TRBJ1-1; perhaps TRBD1 as D (5 bases). The V gene lost 4 bases and the J gene lost 3 bases, with 12 bases spanning the gap. The CDR3 spans 14 residues. CDR3 protein: CASSWTAGDTEAFF. In DNA, the CDR3 is TGTGCCAGCAGTTGGACGGCGGGGGACACTGAAGCTTTCTTT.

This clonotype was observed a few times. This chain links TRBV6-5 with TRBJ2-1; the D is unclear. This CDR3 is 13 amino acids long. From germline, CDR1 is MNHEY and CDR2 SVGAGI. Trimming cost V 5 bases and J 2 bases, with 7 bases left between them. The CDR3 bases are TGTGCCAGCAGTCACAAACCCTACAATGAGCAGTTCTTC. This encodes CASSHKPYNEQFF.

The sample holds many counts of this clonotype. The chain is built from TRBV7-9 and TRBJ2-1; D might be TRBD2 (5 bases). Germline values: CDR1 SEHNR, CDR2 FQNEAQ (reference sequence). V lost 5 bases and J lost 8, with 25 bases in between. This CDR3 region has 17 residues. This CDR3 reads CASSPPAGNSEGDEQFF. The DNA for the CDR3 is TGTGCCAGCAGCCCCCCTGCCGGGAACAGTGAGGGAGATGAGCAGTTCTTC.

This clonotype has a count of ten or more. This rearrangement joins TRBV5-1 to TRBJ1-1, with D unresolved. The V end was cut by 4 bases, the J end by 0 bases, with 16 bases between. The CDR3 totals 16 residues. Germline assignment: CDR1 SGHRS and CDR2 YFSETQ. The CDR3 DNA follows: TGCGCCAGCAGCCCAGGAGAGCTTGGGTTGAACACTGAAGCTTTCTTT. Amino acid sequence: CASSPGELGLNTEAFF.

This clonotype occurred many times. The genes are TRBV4-2 and TRBJ2-5; D ambiguous. Between the trimmed V and J ends, which lost 4 bases and 10 bases, there was a span of 16 bases. The CDR3 spans 13 residues. CDR1 and CDR2 from the germline V gene are LGHNA and YNFKEQ. CDR3 nucleotide sequence: TGTGCCAGCAGCCCGATAGACCGTTCGGACCAGTACTTC. Protein product: CASSPIDRSDQYF.

This clonotype was found many times. The chain recombines TRBV15 with TRBJ2-1; TRBD1 matches 9 bases. V trimming: 6 bases; J trimming: 4 bases; junction bases outside the gene matches: 10. CDR3 size: 16 residues. The germline CDR1 and CDR2 sequences are LNHNV and YYDKDF (reference sequence). Here the CDR3 reads CATSLQGAGEYNEQFF. In nucleotides, the CDR3 is TGTGCCACCAGTCTACAGGGGGCAGGAGAATACAATGAGCAGTTCTTC.